The next 15 T cell receptor beta chains were all read from a single sample in a study of T cells in localized non-small cell lung cancer. This table comes from immunoSEQ multiplex PCR, and its TCRdb copy is limited to in-frame clones, with some not included. The data hold about 39,000 clones, with roughly 80% observed a single time. This material consisted of PBMCs, taken before any cancer treatment. These receptors were collected from a woman aged 40-70 years with stage II squamous cell lung carcinoma.

This clone was recorded only once. V and J are TRBV29-1 and TRBJ2-7, with 9 bases identical to TRBD2. Germline loops: CDR1 SQVTM, CDR2 ANQGSEA. The CDR3 is made up of 17 amino acids. J gave up 2 bases and V 0 bases, and 11 bases lay outside the gene matches. For the CDR3, the DNA is TGCAGCGTTGAAGAGTCGACAGAGGCGGGAGGGGCCTACGAGCAGTACTTC. The encoded protein is CSVEESTEAGGAYEQYF.

The chain recombines TRBV4-2 with TRBJ1-2; D not certain. V lost 4 bases, J lost 4 bases, and 13 bases lay in between. The V gene's germline CDR1 is LGHNA and CDR2 YNFKEQ. The CDR3 sequence is 14 residues long. The CDR3 DNA follows: TGTGCCAGCAGCCCAGACCGGACGGCCTATGGCTACACCTTC. Protein: CASSPDRTAYGYTF.

This clone occurred once. V and J are TRBV5-4 and TRBJ2-3; D gene unclear. The CDR3 is 15 residues long. The germline CDR1 and CDR2 sequences are SGHNT and YYREEE (reference sequence). Trimming took 0 bases from V and 0 from J, leaving 8 bases between them. The CDR3 DNA is TGTGCCAGCAGCTTGGACCTGGGGAGCACAGATACGCAGTATTTT. Translated: CASSLDLGSTDTQYF.

About this clone: One junction end does not reproduce the germline sequence, and a read error may be involved. The gene calls are TRBV7-7 and TRBJ2-1; 7 bases line up with TRBD2. This CDR3 is built from 15 residues. The germline CDR1 and CDR2 sequences are SSHAT and FNYEAQ (reference sequence). CDR3 coding DNA: TGTGCTAGCAGCCCGTTCGAGGGAGGGTACAATGAGCAGTTCTTC. This gives the protein CASSPFEGGYNEQFF.

This rearrangement joins TRBV7-2 to TRBJ2-2; unclear D gene. The CDR3 contains 13 residues. Per germline, CDR1 SGHTA and CDR2 FQGNSA. V was shortened by 4 bases and J by 6 bases, with 9 bases between the two germline ends. Here the CDR3 reads CASSSWSAGELFF. For the CDR3, the DNA is TGTGCCAGCAGCTCGTGGAGCGCCGGGGAGCTGTTTTTT.

V is TRBV5-1 and J is TRBJ2-5; no firm D call. The CDR3 totals 15 residues. V was pared by 1 base and J by 1 base, with 11 bases between. CDR1 and CDR2 (germline): SGHRS, YFSETQ. The CDR3 spells CASSLIGHSQETQYF. CDR3 DNA: TGCGCCAGCAGCTTGATTGGGCACTCCCAAGAGACCCAGTACTTC.

V and J are TRBV13 and TRBJ1-1; 7 bases map to TRBD1. Germline V gene sequence: CDR1 PRHDT, CDR2 FYEKMQ (reference sequence). After removal of 5 bases from V and 4 bases from J, the junction contained 4 bases not matched to a gene. The CDR3 totals 13 residues. This CDR3 is CASSLQGTTEAFF. The CDR3 DNA reads TGTGCCAGCAGCCTACAGGGGACCACTGAAGCTTTCTTT.

The chain is built from TRBV6-1 and TRBJ1-1; maybe TRBD1 (5 bases). Germline CDR1 MNHNS, CDR2 SASEGT. The CDR3 sequence is 14 residues long. Trimming took 7 bases from V and 0 from J, leaving 12 bases between them. DNA for the CDR3: TGTGCCAGCACCCACAAAGGGGTGAACACTGAAGCTTTCTTT. The encoded protein is CASTHKGVNTEAFF.

This clone was detected only a few times. This chain uses TRBV19 with TRBJ2-3, with D perhaps TRBD2 (6 bases). Germline CDR1 and CDR2: LNHDA and SQIVND (reference sequence). This CDR3 region has 15 residues. V was trimmed by 7 bases and J by 2 bases, leaving 16 bases between them. For the CDR3, the DNA is TGTGCCAGTAACCCCGCAGCGGGTGACACAGATACGCAGTATTTT. It encodes CASNPAAGDTDTQYF.

This chain links TRBV11-2 with TRBJ1-3; D gene uncertain. Germline CDR1 SGHAT, CDR2 FQNNGV. V lost 5 bases and J lost 1, with 9 bases in between. The CDR3 runs 14 residues. CDR3 sequence (DNA): TGTGCCAGCAGCCAGGACGCGTCTGGAAACACCATATATTTT. Encoded protein: CASSQDASGNTIYF.

V usage is TRBV9 and J usage is TRBJ1-1, with D hard to call. The CDR3 sequence is 13 residues long. The V and J ends lost 1 base and 1 base respectively, with 5 bases between them. Germline values: CDR1 SGDLS, CDR2 YYNGEE. Written as DNA, the CDR3 is TGTGCCAGCAGCGTATCAGGGAACACTGAAGCTTTCTTT. Translating gives CASSVSGNTEAFF.

The gene calls are TRBV9 and TRBJ1-4; D call uncertain. The CDR3 runs to 15 residues. Germline CDR1 is SGDLS and CDR2 is YYNGEE. Deletions cut 4 bases from V and 0 bases from J, with 10 bases between. The CDR3 here is CASSPVGATNEKLFF. The CDR3 DNA is TGTGCCAGCAGCCCAGTGGGAGCAACTAATGAAAAACTGTTTTTT. Complete variable domain (other parts from reference TRBV9 and TRBJ1-4): DSGVTQTPKHLITATGQRVTLRCSPRSGDLSVYWYQQSLDQGLQFLIQYYNGEERAKGNILERFSAQQFPDLHSELNLSSLELGDSALYFCASSPVGATNEKLFFGSGTQLSVL.

V is TRBV2 and J is TRBJ2-1; no definite D call. The V and J ends lost 7 bases and 5 bases respectively, with 6 bases between them. The germline CDR1 and CDR2 sequences are SNHLY and FYNNEI. The CDR3 loop spans 11 amino acids. CDR3 nucleotides: TGTGCCAGCAACTATAACAATGAGCAGTTCTTC. This sequence encodes CASNYNNEQFF.

This chain connects TRBV7-6 to TRBJ2-1; the D gene is possibly TRBD1 (6 bases). Per germline, CDR1 SGHVS and CDR2 FNYEAQ. V lost 1 base, J lost 9 bases, and 13 bases lay in between. The CDR3 loop spans 14 amino acids. The CDR3, as DNA: TGTGCCAGCAGCTTAGTGGTGGGGGCCGGTGAGCAGTTCTTC. Encoded protein: CASSLVVGAGEQFF.

The chain couples TRBV27 to TRBJ2-5; D is undetermined. From germline, CDR1 is MNHEY and CDR2 SMNVEV (reference sequence). The V gene lost 6 bases and the J gene lost 0 bases, with 11 bases spanning the gap. This CDR3 contains 14 residues. The CDR3 region is CASSSSWNQETQYF. CDR3 DNA: TGTGCCAGCAGCTCAAGTTGGAACCAAGAGACCCAGTACTTC.